This TCR beta chain is from a study of siplizumab effects on memory and regulatory T cells. Study results and limitations: The suppressive capacity of proliferating Tregs from siplizumab cultures remained unconfirmed.

Sequencing used immunoSEQ multiplex PCR; TCRdb keeps in-frame clones, though not all of them. The sample lists roughly 97,000 clones; 85% to 95% were seen once. This CDR3 region has 17 residues. The trim removed 5 bases at V and 2 bases at J, leaving 13 bases unmatched. The V gene's germline CDR1 is MNHEY and CDR2 SMNVEV (reference sequence). In regard to this clone: Its target is not known.

The sequencing input was Tregs sorted from blood. This sequence was found in a human donor in good health. V usage is TRBV27 and J usage is TRBJ2-5; 8 nucleotides match TRBD2. CDR3 sequence (DNA): TGTGCCAGCAGTCCTCTGAAGACTAGCGCGAGACAAGAGACCCAGTACTTC. Its translation: CASSPLKTSARQETQYF.